The rows below give T cell receptor beta chains drawn from one sample of a study of T cell changes during pregnancy in multiple sclerosis. The protocol was immunoSEQ multiplex PCR, while the TCRdb copy is restricted to in-frame clones and leaves out a portion. The sample contains about 54,000 clones, 75% to 90% of which appear only once. This specimen was CD4+ T cells from peripheral blood mononuclear cells, taken in the first trimester of pregnancy. The receptors here all came from a female donor with multiple sclerosis, enrolled in a pregnancy study. Both conserved end residues are part of each CDR3. A D gene is named only where the DNA matches it firmly. The size field is filled for only some rows; it gives once, few, many or a size class.

D gene,clone size,J gene,V gene,CDR3 DNA,CDR3 protein
TRBD2,NA,TRBJ2-7,TRBV11-2,TGTGCCAGCAGCTTATCCCCCAGGGAGGGCTACGAGCAGTACTTC,CASSLSPREGYEQYF
NA,NA,TRBJ1-2,TRBV6-1,TGTGCCAGCAGAAGAGACCTGGGCAGGGATGTCGGCTACACCTTC,CASRRDLGRDVGYTF
TRBD1,NA,TRBJ2-2,TRBV10-3,TGTGCCATCAGTGATGAGGGACAGAAGGCGGGCGGGGAGCTGTTTTTT,CAISDEGQKAGGELFF
TRBD1,NA,TRBJ2-7,TRBV7-8,TGTGCCAGCAGCTCCCCCACAGGGGCCTACGAGCAGTACTTC,CASSSPTGAYEQYF
NA,NA,TRBJ1-1,TRBV5-1,TGCGCCAGCAGCTTGGACCGGGGATACTCTGAAGCTTTCTTT,CASSLDRGYSEAFF
TRBD2,few,TRBJ2-2,TRBV27,TGTGCCAGCAGTTTGAATAGCGGGAGTATTAACGGGGAGCTGTTTTTT,CASSLNSGSINGELFF
TRBD1,NA,TRBJ2-2,TRBV5-4,TGTGCCAGCAGCGTCCGGGACAGGGGGCATACCGGGGAGCTGTTTTTT,CASSVRDRGHTGELFF
NA,few,TRBJ2-2,TRBV9,TGTGCCAGCAGCGTAGGTAGGGCCCAGGGCACCGGGGAGCTGTTTTTT,CASSVGRAQGTGELFF
NA,NA,TRBJ1-6,TRBV5-1,TGCGCCAGCAGCTTGGCTCAGACAGGATATAATTCACCCCTCCACTTT,CASSLAQTGYNSPLHF
NA,NA,TRBJ2-3,TRBV5-8,TGTGCCAGCAGCTTGGAAGGCGGAAGAGCAGATACGCAGTATTTT,CASSLEGGRADTQYF
NA,NA,TRBJ2-3,TRBV4-1,TGCGCCAGCAAAGGACTATCCACAGATACGCAGTATTTT,CASKGLSTDTQYF
NA,NA,TRBJ2-5,TRBV7-2,TGTGCCAGCAGCATCAAACAGGGTGGGGTTCGGGAGACCCAGTACTTC,CASSIKQGGVRETQYF
NA,NA,TRBJ1-3,TRBV6-1,TGTGCCACTACAGTCTCTGGAAACACCATATATTTT,CATTVSGNTIYF
TRBD2,NA,TRBJ2-1,TRBV19,TGTGCCAGTAGTATACGGACTAGCGGGAGCCGGGACAATGAGCAGTTCTTC,CASSIRTSGSRDNEQFF
NA,NA,TRBJ2-2,TRBV18,TGTGCCAGCTCACCAAGGGTCACACAGGATAACACCGGGGAGCTGTTTTTT,CASSPRVTQDNTGELFF
TRBD1,NA,TRBJ2-3,TRBV4-1,TGCGCCAGCAGCGGAGAGGGGGCCGGGACAGGAAGCACAGATACGCAGTATTTT,CASSGEGAGTGSTDTQYF
NA,NA,TRBJ2-3,TRBV5-1,TGCGCCAGCAGCTTACCGGCCGGGACACACACAGATACGCAGTATTTT,CASSLPAGTHTDTQYF
TRBD2,NA,TRBJ2-1,TRBV15,TGTGCCACCAGCAGAGAAGCGGGGACCTCAAGGTTCTTC,CATSREAGTSRFF
NA,few,TRBJ2-1,TRBV28,TGTGCCAGCACCCTTCGCTATTTTAGTGAGCAGTTCTTC,CASTLRYFSEQFF
NA,NA,TRBJ2-7,TRBV20-1,TGCAGTGCCTTGACCGGGAGAGAGCAGTACTTC,CSALTGREQYF
NA,NA,TRBJ1-1,TRBV5-1,TGCGCCAGCAGCTTCCTACAGGGAACTGAAGCTTTCTTT,CASSFLQGTEAFF
NA,NA,TRBJ1-1,TRBV6-4,TGTGCCAGCAGTGAAAGGGCAGGGCAAGGGGCTTTCTTT,CASSERAGQGAFF
NA,NA,TRBJ2-7,TRBV20-1,TGCAGTGCTAGACAGATCTACGAGCAGTACTTC,CSARQIYEQYF
TRBD2,NA,TRBJ2-1,TRBV14,TGTGCCAGCAGCCAGGGGACTAGCGGGGTTCCAAACAGAAGCTCCTACAATGAGCAGTTCTTC,CASSQGTSGVPNRSSYNEQFF
TRBD2,NA,TRBJ2-3,TRBV7-2,TGTGCCAGCAGCTTAGTGGGCGGGGGGGTCACAGATACGCAGTATTTT,CASSLVGGGVTDTQYF
NA,NA,TRBJ1-3,TRBV2,TGTGCCAGCAGTGTGGGGAGCTCTGGAAACACCATATATTTT,CASSVGSSGNTIYF
TRBD1,few,TRBJ2-2,TRBV6-5,TGTGCCAGCAGTTCCGCGGGACAGGGTAACACCGGGGAGCTGTTTTTT,CASSSAGQGNTGELFF
NA,NA,TRBJ2-3,TRBV2,TGTGCCAGCAGTGAAGAGCGGGTGGCGGGGGATACGCAGTATTTT,CASSEERVAGDTQYF
NA,NA,TRBJ2-7,TRBV4-1,TGCGCCAGCAGCCAAGATTTTCGGGGTCCCCCCTACGAGCAGTACTTC,CASSQDFRGPPYEQYF
TRBD2,few,TRBJ2-5,TRBV28,TGTGCCAGCAGTACCCGGACTAGCCCCACGGAGACCCAGTACTTC,CASSTRTSPTETQYF
TRBD1,NA,TRBJ2-7,TRBV7-8,TGTGCCAGCAGCTTAAGGGACAGAGCCTACGAGCAGTACTTC,CASSLRDRAYEQYF
TRBD1,NA,TRBJ2-7,TRBV11-3,TGTGCCAGCAGCCCCGGACAGGGAAGTCTCGAGCAGTACTTC,CASSPGQGSLEQYF
NA,NA,TRBJ2-3,TRBV29-1,TGCAGCGTTGGGTCGGGACACAACACAGATACGCAGTATTTT,CSVGSGHNTDTQYF
TRBD2,NA,TRBJ2-2,TRBV7-2,TGTGCCAGCAGCACCGGGACTAGCGTAAACACCGGGGAGCTGTTTTTT,CASSTGTSVNTGELFF
TRBD2,NA,TRBJ2-3,TRBV7-2,TGTGCCAGCAGCCTCGGGACTAGCGGGAGCGGAGATACGCAGTATTTT,CASSLGTSGSGDTQYF
TRBD2,NA,TRBJ2-7,TRBV5-1,TGCGCCAGCAGCTTGGCCGGGACTACCTACGAGCAGTACTTC,CASSLAGTTYEQYF
TRBD1,NA,TRBJ2-2,TRBV11-3,TGTGCCAGCAGTTTGGGGACAGGGTCCGCCGGGGAGCTGTTTTTT,CASSLGTGSAGELFF
NA,NA,TRBJ2-7,TRBV4-2,TGTGCCAGCAGCCCCTCAACAGTTGCCAAAGCCTACGAGCAGTACTTC,CASSPSTVAKAYEQYF
TRBD1,NA,TRBJ1-3,TRBV28,TGTGCCAGCAGTTTTTACACAGGGGGGGGTGGAAACACCATATATTTT,CASSFYTGGGGNTIYF
NA,NA,TRBJ1-4,TRBV30,TGTGCCTGGAAGGGGCAATTGGATGAAAAACTGTTTTTT,CAWKGQLDEKLFF
TRBD2,few,TRBJ2-3,TRBV2,TGTGCCAGCGCCGGGACTAGCCCCACAGATACGCAGTATTTT,CASAGTSPTDTQYF
NA,NA,TRBJ1-1,TRBV19,TGTGCCAGTAGTATTGGTGGGAGCACTGAAGCTTTCTTT,CASSIGGSTEAFF
NA,NA,TRBJ1-1,TRBV28,TGTGCCAGCAGAGGGGAACAAGGTTATAATGAAGCTTTCTTT,CASRGEQGYNEAFF
TRBD1,NA,TRBJ1-2,TRBV12-5,TGTGCTAGTGGTAGGGACAGCTATGGCTACACCTTC,CASGRDSYGYTF
TRBD1,NA,TRBJ1-1,TRBV5-5,TGTGCCAGCAGCAAGGACAGGGGCACTGAAGCTTTCTTT,CASSKDRGTEAFF
TRBD2,NA,TRBJ2-1,TRBV5-8,TGTGCCAGCAGCTTGGCGGTCCTAGCGGGAGAGCAGTTCTTC,CASSLAVLAGEQFF
TRBD2,NA,TRBJ2-1,TRBV28,TGTGCCAGCAGTCGGGGACTAGCGGAATACAATGAGCAGTTCTTC,CASSRGLAEYNEQFF